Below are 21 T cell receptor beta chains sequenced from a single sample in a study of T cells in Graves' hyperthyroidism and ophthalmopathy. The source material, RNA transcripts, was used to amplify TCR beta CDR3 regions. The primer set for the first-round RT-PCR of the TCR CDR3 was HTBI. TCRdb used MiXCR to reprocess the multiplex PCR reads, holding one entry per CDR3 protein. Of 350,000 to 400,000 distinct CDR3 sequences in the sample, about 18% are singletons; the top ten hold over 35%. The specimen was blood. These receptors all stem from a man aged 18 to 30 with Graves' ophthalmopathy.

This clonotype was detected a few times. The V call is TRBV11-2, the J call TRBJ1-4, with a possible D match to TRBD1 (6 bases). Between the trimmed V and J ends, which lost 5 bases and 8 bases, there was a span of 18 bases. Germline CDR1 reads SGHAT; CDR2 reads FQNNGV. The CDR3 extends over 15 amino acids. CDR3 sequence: CASSDLQGVDEKLFF. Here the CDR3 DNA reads TGTGCCAGCAGCGACCTACAGGGAGTGGACGAAAAACTGTTTTTT. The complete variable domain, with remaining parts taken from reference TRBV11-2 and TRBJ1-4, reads EAGVAQSPRYKIIEKRQSVAFWCNPISGHATLYWYQQILGQGPKLLIQFQNNGVVDDSQLPKDRFSAERLKGVDSTLKIQPAKLEDSAVYLCASSDLQGVDEKLFFGSGTQLSVL.

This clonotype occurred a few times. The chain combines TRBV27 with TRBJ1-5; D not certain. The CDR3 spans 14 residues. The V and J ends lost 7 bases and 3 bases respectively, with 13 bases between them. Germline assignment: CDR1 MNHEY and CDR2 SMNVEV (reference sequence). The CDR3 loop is CASKKAGINQPQHF. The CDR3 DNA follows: TGTGCCAGCAAGAAAGCGGGGATCAATCAGCCCCAGCATTTT.

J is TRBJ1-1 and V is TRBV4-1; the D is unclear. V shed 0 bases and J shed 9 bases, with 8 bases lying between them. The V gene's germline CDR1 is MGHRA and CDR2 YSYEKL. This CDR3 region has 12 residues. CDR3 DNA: TGCGCCAGCAGCCAAGATGGCAGGAAAGCTTTCTTT. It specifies CASSQDGRKAFF.

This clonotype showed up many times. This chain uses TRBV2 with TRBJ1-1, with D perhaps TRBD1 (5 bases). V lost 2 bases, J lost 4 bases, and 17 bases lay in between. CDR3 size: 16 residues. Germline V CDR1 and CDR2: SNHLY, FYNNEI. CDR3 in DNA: TGTGCCAGCAGTGAATTGCCAGGGCGAGTGAGCACTGAAGCTTTCTTT. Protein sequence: CASSELPGRVSTEAFF.

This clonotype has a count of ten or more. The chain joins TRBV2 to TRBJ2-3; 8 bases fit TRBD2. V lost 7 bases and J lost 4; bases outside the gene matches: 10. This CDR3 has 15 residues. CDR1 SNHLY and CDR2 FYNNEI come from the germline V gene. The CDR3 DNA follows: TGTGCCAGCACCGGCCCGGGGGGGCCTGCAGATACGCAGTATTTT. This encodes CASTGPGGPADTQYF.

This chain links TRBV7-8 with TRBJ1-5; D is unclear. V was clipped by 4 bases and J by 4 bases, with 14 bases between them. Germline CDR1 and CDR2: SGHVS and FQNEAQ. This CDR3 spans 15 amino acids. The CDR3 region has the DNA TGTGCCAGCAGCTCCTCACTACAGACTAATCAGCCCCAGCATTTT. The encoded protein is CASSSSLQTNQPQHF.

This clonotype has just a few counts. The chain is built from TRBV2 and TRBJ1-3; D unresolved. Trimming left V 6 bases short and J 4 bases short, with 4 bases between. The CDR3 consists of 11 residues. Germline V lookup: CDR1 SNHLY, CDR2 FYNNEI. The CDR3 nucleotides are TGTGCCAGCAGCATAGGAAACACCATATATTTT. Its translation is CASSIGNTIYF.

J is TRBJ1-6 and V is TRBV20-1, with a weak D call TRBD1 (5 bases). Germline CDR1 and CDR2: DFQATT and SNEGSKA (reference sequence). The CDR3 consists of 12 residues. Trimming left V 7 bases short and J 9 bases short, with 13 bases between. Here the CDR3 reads CSVERGISPLHF. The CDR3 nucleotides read TGCAGTGTTGAGAGGGGCATTTCACCCCTCCACTTT.

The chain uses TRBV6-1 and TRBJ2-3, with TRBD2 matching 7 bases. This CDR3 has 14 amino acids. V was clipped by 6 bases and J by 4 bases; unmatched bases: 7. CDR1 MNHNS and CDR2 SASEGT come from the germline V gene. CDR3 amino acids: CASSPPGGADTQYF. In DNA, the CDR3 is TGTGCCAGCAGCCCTCCGGGAGGCGCAGATACGCAGTATTTT.

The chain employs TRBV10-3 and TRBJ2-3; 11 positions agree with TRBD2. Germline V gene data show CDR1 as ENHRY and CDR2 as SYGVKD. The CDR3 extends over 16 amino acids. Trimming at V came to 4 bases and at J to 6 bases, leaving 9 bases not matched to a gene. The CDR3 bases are TGTGCCATCAGTGCCCATAGCGGGGGGGCCGTGGATACGCAGTATTTT. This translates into CAISAHSGGAVDTQYF.

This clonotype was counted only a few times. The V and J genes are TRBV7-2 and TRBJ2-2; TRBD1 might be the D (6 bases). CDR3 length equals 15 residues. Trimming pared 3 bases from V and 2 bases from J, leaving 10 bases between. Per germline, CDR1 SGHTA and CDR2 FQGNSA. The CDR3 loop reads CASSFRQANTGELFF. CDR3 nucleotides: TGTGCCAGCAGCTTTCGACAGGCAAACACCGGGGAGCTGTTTTTT.

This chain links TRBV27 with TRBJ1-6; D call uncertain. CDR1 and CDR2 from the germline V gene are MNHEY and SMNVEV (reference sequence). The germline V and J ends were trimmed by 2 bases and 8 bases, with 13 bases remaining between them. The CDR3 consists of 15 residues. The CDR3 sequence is CASSLSNRRDSPLHF. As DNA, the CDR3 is TGTGCCAGCAGTTTAAGTAATCGGAGGGATTCACCCCTCCACTTT.

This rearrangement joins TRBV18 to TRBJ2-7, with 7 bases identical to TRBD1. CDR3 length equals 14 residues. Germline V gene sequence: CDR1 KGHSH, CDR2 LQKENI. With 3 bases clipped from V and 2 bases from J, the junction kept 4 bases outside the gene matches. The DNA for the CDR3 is TGTGCCAGCTCACCGGGGACAGCCGCCTACGAGCAGTACTTC. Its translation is CASSPGTAAYEQYF.

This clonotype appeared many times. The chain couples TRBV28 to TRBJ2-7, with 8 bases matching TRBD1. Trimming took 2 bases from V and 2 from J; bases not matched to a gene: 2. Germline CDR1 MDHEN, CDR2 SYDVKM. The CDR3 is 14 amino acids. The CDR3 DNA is TGTGCCAGCAGTTTAACAGGGGGAACCTACGAGCAGTACTTC. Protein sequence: CASSLTGGTYEQYF.

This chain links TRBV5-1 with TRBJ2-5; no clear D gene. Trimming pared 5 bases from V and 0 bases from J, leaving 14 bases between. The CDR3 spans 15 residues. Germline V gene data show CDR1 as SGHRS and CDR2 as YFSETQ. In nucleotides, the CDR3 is TGCGCCAGCAGGCCTGATCGGTGGTACCAAGAGACCCAGTACTTC. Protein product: CASRPDRWYQETQYF.

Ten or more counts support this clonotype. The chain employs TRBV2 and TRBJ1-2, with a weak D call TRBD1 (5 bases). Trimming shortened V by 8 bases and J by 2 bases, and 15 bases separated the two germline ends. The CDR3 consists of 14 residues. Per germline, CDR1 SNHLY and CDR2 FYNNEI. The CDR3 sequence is CASSPSQDNYGYTF. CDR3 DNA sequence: TGTGCCAGCTCCCCGTCACAGGACAACTATGGCTACACCTTC.

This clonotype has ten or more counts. The CDR3 DNA is TGCGCCAGCAGGGGCGGGACGACAGATACGCAGTATTTT. Translated, it gives CASRGGTTDTQYF. This sequence joins TRBV5-1 and TRBJ2-3, with D maybe TRBD2 (6 bases). Deletions cut 5 bases from V and 3 bases from J, with 10 bases between. The CDR3 covers 13 residues. The germline V gene has CDR1 SGHRS and CDR2 YFSETQ.

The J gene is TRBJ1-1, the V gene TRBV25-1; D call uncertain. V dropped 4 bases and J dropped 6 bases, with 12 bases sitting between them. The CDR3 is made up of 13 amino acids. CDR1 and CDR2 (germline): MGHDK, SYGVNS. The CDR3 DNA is TGTGCCAGCAGTGGCACGACAATCGCTGAAGCTTTCTTT. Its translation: CASSGTTIAEAFF. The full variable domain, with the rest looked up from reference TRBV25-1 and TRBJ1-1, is EADIYQTPRYLVIGTGKKITLECSQTMGHDKMYWYQQDPGMELHLIHYSYGVNSTEKGDLSSESTVSRIRTEHFPLTLESARPSHTSQYLCASSGTTIAEAFFGQGTRLTVV.

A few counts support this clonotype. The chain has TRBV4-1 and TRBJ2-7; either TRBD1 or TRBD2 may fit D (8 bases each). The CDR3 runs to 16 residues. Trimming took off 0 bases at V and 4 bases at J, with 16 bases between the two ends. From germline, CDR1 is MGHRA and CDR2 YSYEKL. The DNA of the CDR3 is TGCGCCAGCAGCCAAGATAGCGGGACAGGAGTATACGAGCAGTACTTC. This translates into CASSQDSGTGVYEQYF.

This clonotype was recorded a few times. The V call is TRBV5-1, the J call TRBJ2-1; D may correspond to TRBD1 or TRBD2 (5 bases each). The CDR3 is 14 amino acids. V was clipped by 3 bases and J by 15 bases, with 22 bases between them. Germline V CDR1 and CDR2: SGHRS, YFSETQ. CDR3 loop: CASSSRDGVYLGFF. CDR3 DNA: TGCGCCAGCAGCTCCCGGGACGGTGTTTACCTAGGGTTCTTC.

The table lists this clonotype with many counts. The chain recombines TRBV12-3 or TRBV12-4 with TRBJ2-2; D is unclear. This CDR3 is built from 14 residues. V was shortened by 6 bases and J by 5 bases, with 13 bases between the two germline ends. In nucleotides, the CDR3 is TGTGCCAGCAGGTCCGACACGTGGACCGGGGAGCTGTTTTTT. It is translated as CASRSDTWTGELFF.